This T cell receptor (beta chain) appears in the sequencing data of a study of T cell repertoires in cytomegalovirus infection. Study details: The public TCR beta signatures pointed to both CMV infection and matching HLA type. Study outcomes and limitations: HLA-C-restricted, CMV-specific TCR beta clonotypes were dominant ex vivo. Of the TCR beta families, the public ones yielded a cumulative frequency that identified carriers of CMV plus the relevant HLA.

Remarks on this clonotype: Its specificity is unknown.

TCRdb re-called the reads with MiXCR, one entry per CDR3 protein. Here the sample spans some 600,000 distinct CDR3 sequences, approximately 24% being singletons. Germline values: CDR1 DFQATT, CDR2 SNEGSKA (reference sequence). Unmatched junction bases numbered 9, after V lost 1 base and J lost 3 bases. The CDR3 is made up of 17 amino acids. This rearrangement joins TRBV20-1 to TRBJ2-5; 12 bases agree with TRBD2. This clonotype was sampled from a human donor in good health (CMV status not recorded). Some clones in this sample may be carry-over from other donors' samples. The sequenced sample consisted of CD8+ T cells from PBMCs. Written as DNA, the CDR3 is TGCAGTGCTAGAGTGACTAGCGGGGGACCTAGGAAAGAGACCCAGTACTTC. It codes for CSARVTSGGPRKETQYF.